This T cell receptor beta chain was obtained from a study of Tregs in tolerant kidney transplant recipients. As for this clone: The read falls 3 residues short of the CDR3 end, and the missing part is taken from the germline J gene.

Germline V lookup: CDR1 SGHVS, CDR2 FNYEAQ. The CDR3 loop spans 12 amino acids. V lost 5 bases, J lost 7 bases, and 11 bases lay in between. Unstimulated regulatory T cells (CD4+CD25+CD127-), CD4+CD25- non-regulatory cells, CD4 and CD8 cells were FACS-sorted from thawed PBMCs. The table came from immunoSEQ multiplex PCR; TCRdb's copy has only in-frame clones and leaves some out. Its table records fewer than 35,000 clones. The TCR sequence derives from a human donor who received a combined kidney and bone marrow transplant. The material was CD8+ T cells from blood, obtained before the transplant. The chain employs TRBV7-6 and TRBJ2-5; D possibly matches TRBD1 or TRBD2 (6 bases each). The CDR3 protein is CASSLGGGTQYF. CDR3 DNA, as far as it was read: TGTGCCAGCAGCCTAGGAGGGGGGACC.